This T cell receptor (beta chain) stems from a study of CD8 T cells in ankylosing spondylitis. The CDR3 runs to 16 residues. CDR1 LNHNV and CDR2 YYDKDF come from the germline V gene (reference sequence). The junction had 8 bases not matched to a gene; V was cut back by 0 bases and J by 8 bases. TCRdb recomputed calls from the 5' RACE reads with MiXCR, one row per CDR3 protein. There are more than 150,000 distinct CDR3 sequences in the sample; roughly 18% occur only once, and roughly 4.5% lies in the top ten. This clonotype has more than one count but fewer than ten. The origin of this receptor is a male donor aged 5-30 years with ankylosing spondylitis or in good health (not recorded which). Sequencing was performed on blood, either unsorted or a sorted T cell fraction (not recorded which). The chain recombines TRBV15 with TRBJ2-1, with 9 bases aligning to TRBD2. CDR3 protein: CATSRDGSGRVDEQFF. CDR3 DNA: TGTGCCACCAGCAGAGATGGTAGCGGGAGAGTTGATGAGCAGTTCTTC.